Below, 17 T cell receptor delta chains from the same sample are listed, as sequenced in a study of gamma-delta chains in newborns, infants, children. TCRdb called clones from the reads again using CATT. The sample shows approximately 8,000 delta-chain clones, 1.6% of them seen only once. Sequencing was performed on blood. The receptors derive from a child who was a newborn, infant or young child, either healthy, febrile or measles-vaccinated (not recorded which).

This clone is medium-sized. In the same sample, other DNA sequences code for this CDR3. This chain joins TRDV2 and TRDJ3; 9 nucleotides agree with TRDD3. This CDR3 is 24 amino acids long. The V gene's germline CDR1 is GEAIGNYY and CDR2 EKD. The V gene end was trimmed by 3 bases and the J gene end by 0 bases; junction bases not matched to a gene: 23. Here the CDR3 reads CACDPVLTGGTYPSSSWDTRQMFF. Written as DNA, the CDR3 is TGTGCCTGTGACCCGGTTCTTACTGGGGGAACCTATCCCTCCAGCTCCTGGGACACCCGACAGATGTTTTTC.

This clone was detected only a few times. The V and J genes are TRDV1 and TRDJ1; 11 nucleotides agree with TRDD3. J lost 6 bases, V lost 5 bases, and 14 bases had no gene match. This CDR3 has 17 residues. Per the germline V gene, CDR1 is TSWWSYY and CDR2 is QGS. The CDR3 DNA is TGTGCTCTTGGGAAGGGGCTCCGACCTGGGGGATACAATAAACTCATCTTT. This codes for CALGKGLRPGGYNKLIF.

This clone ranks as medium-sized. This rearrangement joins TRDV1 to TRDJ3; D perhaps matches TRDD3 (6 bases). Trimming pared 1 base from V and 1 base from J, leaving 17 bases between. The CDR3 is 20 amino acids. Per the germline V gene, CDR1 is TSWWSYY and CDR2 is QGS. The CDR3 protein is CALGEPSRWGFSWDTRQMFF. CDR3 DNA sequence: TGTGCTCTTGGGGAACCCTCTCGTTGGGGATTTTCCTGGGACACCCGACAGATGTTTTTC.

Points on this clone: TCRdb's protein, taken from a much larger clone, differs from this DNA's translation at residue 5, likely owing to a read error; the protein displayed comes from the DNA. The V and J genes are TRDV1 and TRDJ1; a weak D match, TRDD3 (6 bases). This CDR3 comprises 20 residues. The V gene lost 5 bases and the J gene lost 0 bases, with 28 bases spanning the gap. CDR1 and CDR2 from the germline V gene are TSWWSYY and QGS. The CDR3 sequence is CALGTGGYAIRAVYTDKLIF. CDR3 in DNA: TGTGCTCTTGGGACCGGAGGATATGCGATACGCGCGGTTTACACCGATAAACTCATCTTT.

With regard to this clone: Translating the DNA gives a protein that differs from the TCRdb entry at residue 12; the protein shown here is that DNA translation. The rearrangement links TRDV1 to TRDJ1; a weak D match, TRDD3 (6 bases). Germline loops: CDR1 TSWWSYY, CDR2 QGS. CDR3 length: 18 residues. Trimming removed 1 base at V and 0 bases at J, with 18 bases between. Here the CDR3 reads CALGERSVAGDNTDKLIF. The CDR3 region has the DNA TGTGCTCTTGGGGAACGTTCCGTAGCGGGGGACAACACCGATAAACTCATCTTT.

By share of the sample, this clone is medium-sized. The J gene is TRDJ1, the V gene TRDV1; the match to TRDD3 covers 10 bases. This CDR3 comprises 23 residues. Losses at the gene ends were 0 bases for V and 0 bases for J; bases not matched to a gene: 22. CDR1 TSWWSYY and CDR2 QGS come from the germline V gene. CDR3 sequence (DNA): TGTGCTCTTGGGGAACTGGACCTAAGGGATTTGAGGGGGATACGCCCCTACACCGATAAACTCATCTTT. Its translation is CALGELDLRDLRGIRPYTDKLIF.

This clone occurred a few times. The protein that TCRdb holds for this DNA derives from a much larger clone and differs from the translated DNA at residue 4, which likely indicates a read error; the protein shown here is translated from the DNA. This chain connects TRDV2 to TRDJ3; TRDD3 matches 8 bases. From germline, CDR1 is GEAIGNYY and CDR2 EKD. This CDR3 is 19 amino acids long. CDR3 DNA: TGTGCCTGTGGCACCGTACTGGGGGCCCTCTCCTGGGACACCCGACAGATGTTTTTC. Translating it yields CACGTVLGALSWDTRQMFF.

This clone was found a few times. TCRdb lists the protein of a much larger clone for this DNA, which differs at residue 3, so this is likely a read error; the protein given here is translated from the DNA itself. J is TRDJ1 and V is TRDV1; 7 nucleotides align to TRDD3. There are 16 residues in the CDR3. In germline, CDR1 is TSWWSYY, CDR2 QGS. CDR3 sequence reads: CAHGERWDTYTDKLIF. The CDR3 DNA is TGTGCTCATGGGGAACGATGGGATACTTACACCGATAAACTCATCTTT.

By share of the sample, this clone is medium-sized (0.01 to 0.1%). Other nucleotide sequences in the sample specify the same CDR3. The chain combines TRDV1 with TRDJ2; D call uncertain. Germline assignment: CDR1 TSWWSYY and CDR2 QGS. Trimming removed 2 bases at V and 3 bases at J, with 16 bases between. CDR3 length: 17 amino acids. The CDR3 region has the DNA TGTGCTCTTGGGGAATCGTACGAACGGAAAGTGACAGCACAACTCTTCTTT. It encodes CALGESYERKVTAQLFF.

This clone is labeled medium-sized. This specimen includes other DNA sequences encoding the same CDR3. V is TRDV2 and J is TRDJ3, with 9 bases matching TRDD3. CDR3 length: 17 amino acids. V gave up 7 bases and J gave up 0 bases; unmatched junction bases: 6. Per germline, CDR1 GEAIGNYY and CDR2 EKD. The CDR3 loop reads CACDYWGSSWDTRQMFF. In DNA form, the CDR3 reads TGTGCCTGCGATTACTGGGGGAGCTCCTGGGACACCCGACAGATGTTTTTC.

With regard to this clone: TCRdb records a much larger clone's protein for this DNA, with a difference at residue 15 that likely arises from a read error; the protein given is the translation of the DNA. The CDR3 DNA sequence: TGTGCTCTTGGGGAAGGCGGAATCGACTACTGGGGGGCGTACCCCGATAAACTCATCTTT. This codes for CALGEGGIDYWGAYPDKLIF. The J gene is TRDJ1, the V gene TRDV1, with 8 bases lining up with TRDD3. Germline V gives CDR1 TSWWSYY, CDR2 QGS. V dropped 2 bases and J dropped 3; count of bases not matched to a gene: 20. The CDR3 sequence is 20 residues long.

Sample share makes this clone medium-sized. This chain links TRDV1 with TRDJ1; D might be TRDD2 (5 bases). V dropped 5 bases and J dropped 2 bases, with 15 bases sitting between them. The CDR3 runs 15 residues. Germline-derived CDR1 and CDR2 are TSWWSYY and QGS. The CDR3 DNA follows: TGTGCTCTTGGGTTCCTCCCTAGGGCGACCGATAAACTCATCTTT. Translation gives CALGFLPRATDKLIF.

By share of the sample, this clone is medium-sized (0.01 to 0.1%). Other DNA sequences in this sample translate to the same CDR3. This sequence joins TRDV1 and TRDJ1; D remains unclear. This CDR3 is built from 17 residues. The germline V gene has CDR1 TSWWSYY and CDR2 QGS. The ends were cut back, 0 bases at V and 1 base at J, with 15 bases in the middle. CDR3 sequence: CALGELAVGRGTDKLIF. The CDR3 coding sequence is TGTGCTCTTGGGGAACTGGCAGTGGGCCGTGGCACCGATAAACTCATCTTT.

This clone is medium-sized (0.01 to 0.1%) within its sample. The chain carries TRDV1 and TRDJ1; TRDD3 matches 9 bases. The germline V gene encodes CDR1 TSWWSYY and CDR2 QGS. V lost 0 bases and J lost 2; bases outside the gene matches: 16. The CDR3 has 20 amino acids. CDR3 sequence (DNA): TGTGCTCTTGGGGAACTAGGACGCCTACTCTGGGGGATGAGGACCGATAAACTCATCTTT. As protein: CALGELGRLLWGMRTDKLIF.

Concerning this clone itself: A much more abundant neighbour one base away suggests this may be a read error. Other DNA sequences in this sample translate to the same CDR3. The chain links TRDV1 to TRDJ1, with 7 positions matching TRDD3. The CDR3 extends over 22 amino acids. CDR1 and CDR2 (germline): TSWWSYY, QGS. For the CDR3, the DNA is TGCGCTCTTGGGGAGGCCGGCCTACCTACCTCCGGGGGACTGGGGATGTCCGATAAACTCATCTTT. Translated, it gives CALGEAGLPTSGGLGMSDKLIF.

Of note for this clone: TCRdb's listed protein matches a much larger clone and diverges from this DNA's translation at residue 6, likely through a read error; the protein shown comes from the DNA. This chain uses TRDV2 with TRDJ3; perhaps TRDD3 as D (6 bases). CDR3 length: 19 amino acids. V shed 0 bases and J shed 0 bases, with 14 bases lying between them. CDR1 GEAIGNYY and CDR2 EKD come from the germline V gene. The CDR3 region is CACDTVPLGGSWDTRQMFF. Here the CDR3 DNA reads TGTGCCTGTGACACCGTCCCACTGGGTGGCTCCTGGGACACCCGACAGATGTTTTTC.

This clone appeared a few times. The rearrangement links TRDV1 to TRDJ1; 11 bases align to TRDD3. The ends lost 6 bases at V and 1 base at J; junction bases unmatched: 13. The CDR3 length is 18 residues. CDR1 is TSWWSYY and CDR2 is QGS in the germline V gene. In DNA, the CDR3 is TGTGCTCTTGGTTTTCTATCTGGGGGATACTTCACCACCGATAAACTCATCTTT. Its protein is CALGFLSGGYFTTDKLIF.